Detailed here is one T cell receptor (beta chain). In the authors' workflow: Estimation of nucleated cell counts was performed using reference gene primer amplification. The method was immunoSEQ multiplex PCR; TCRdb's version includes in-frame clones alone and lacks a portion of them. Clone size and the V and J calls come from that table; the DNA yielded D and trimming. The sample has 90,000 or so clones; approximately 88% are singletons. This sample was included in a study of blood T cell repertoires in COVID-19. Study information: Samples representing acute and convalescent COVID-19 were sourced from the United States, Italy and Spain. Sample material is recorded as cDNA or gDNA derived from T cells, B-cell-depleted T cells, or PBMCs.

The ends lost 5 bases at V and 6 bases at J; junction bases unmatched: 8. In germline, CDR1 is SGHNT, CDR2 YENEEA. The CDR3 covers 14 residues. This sequence was found in a man aged 80 or over with acute or convalescent COVID-19. The rearrangement links TRBV11-3 to TRBJ2-3, with 7 positions matching TRBD1. The sample comprised peripheral blood. CDR3 nucleotides: TGTGCCAGCAGCCTAATGACAGGGAGTGATACGCAGTATTTT. It encodes CASSLMTGSDTQYF.